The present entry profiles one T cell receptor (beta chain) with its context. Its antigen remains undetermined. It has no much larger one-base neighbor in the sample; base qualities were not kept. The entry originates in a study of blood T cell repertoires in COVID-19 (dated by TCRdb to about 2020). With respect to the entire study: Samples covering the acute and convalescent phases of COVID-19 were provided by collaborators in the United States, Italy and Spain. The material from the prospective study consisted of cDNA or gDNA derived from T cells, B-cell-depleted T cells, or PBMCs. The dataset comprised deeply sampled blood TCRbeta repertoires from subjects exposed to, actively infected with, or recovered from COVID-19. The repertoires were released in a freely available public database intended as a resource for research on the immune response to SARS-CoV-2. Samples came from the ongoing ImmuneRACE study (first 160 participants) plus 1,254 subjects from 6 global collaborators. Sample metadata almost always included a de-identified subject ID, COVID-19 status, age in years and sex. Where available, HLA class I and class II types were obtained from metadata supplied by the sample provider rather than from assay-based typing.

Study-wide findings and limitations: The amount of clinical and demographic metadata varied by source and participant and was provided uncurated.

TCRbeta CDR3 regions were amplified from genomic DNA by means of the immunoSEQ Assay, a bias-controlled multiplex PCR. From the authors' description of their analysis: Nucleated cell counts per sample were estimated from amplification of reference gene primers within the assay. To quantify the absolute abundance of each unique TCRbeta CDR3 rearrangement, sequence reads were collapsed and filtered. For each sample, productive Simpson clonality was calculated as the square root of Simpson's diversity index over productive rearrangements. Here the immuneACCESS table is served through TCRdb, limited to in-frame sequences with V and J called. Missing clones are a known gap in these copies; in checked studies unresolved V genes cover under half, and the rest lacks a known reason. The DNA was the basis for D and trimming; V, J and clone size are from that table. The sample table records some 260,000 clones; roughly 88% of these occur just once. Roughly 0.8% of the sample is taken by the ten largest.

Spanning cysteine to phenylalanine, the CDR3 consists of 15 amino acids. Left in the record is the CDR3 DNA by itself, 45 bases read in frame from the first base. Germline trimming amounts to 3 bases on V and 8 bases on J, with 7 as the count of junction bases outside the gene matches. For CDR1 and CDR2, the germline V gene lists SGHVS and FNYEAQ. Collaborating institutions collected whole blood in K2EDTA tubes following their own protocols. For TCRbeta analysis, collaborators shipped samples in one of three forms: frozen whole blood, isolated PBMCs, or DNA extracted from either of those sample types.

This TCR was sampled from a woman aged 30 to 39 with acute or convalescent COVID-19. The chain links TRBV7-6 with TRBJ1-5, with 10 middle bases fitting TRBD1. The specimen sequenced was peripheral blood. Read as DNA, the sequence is TGTGCCAGCAGCTTCGGACAGGGGGGCAGTGAGCCCCAGCATTTT. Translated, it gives CASSFGQGGSEPQHF. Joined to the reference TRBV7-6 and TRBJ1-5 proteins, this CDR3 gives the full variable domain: GAGVSQSPRYKVTKRGQDVALRCDPISGHVSLYWYRQALGQGPEFLTYFNYEAQQDKSGLPNDRFSAERPEGSISTLTIQRTEQRDSAMYRCASSFGQGGSEPQHFGDGTRLSIL.